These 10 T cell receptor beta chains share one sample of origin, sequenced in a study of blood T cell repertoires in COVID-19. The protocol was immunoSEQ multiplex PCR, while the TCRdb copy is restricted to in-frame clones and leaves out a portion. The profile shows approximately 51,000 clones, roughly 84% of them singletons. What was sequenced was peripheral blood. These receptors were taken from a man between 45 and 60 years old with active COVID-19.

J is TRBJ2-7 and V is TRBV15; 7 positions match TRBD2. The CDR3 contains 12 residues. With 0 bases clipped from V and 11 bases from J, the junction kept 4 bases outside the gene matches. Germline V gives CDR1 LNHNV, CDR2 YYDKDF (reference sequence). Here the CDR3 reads CATSRDVGGKYF. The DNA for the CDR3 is TGTGCCACCAGCAGAGATGTGGGGGGGAAGTACTTC.

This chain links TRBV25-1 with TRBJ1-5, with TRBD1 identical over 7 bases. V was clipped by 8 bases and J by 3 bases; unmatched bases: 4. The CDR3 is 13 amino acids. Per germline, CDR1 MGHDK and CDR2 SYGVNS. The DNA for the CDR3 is TGTGCCAGCTCAGGGGGTCTCAATCAGCCCCAGCATTTT. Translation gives CASSGGLNQPQHF.

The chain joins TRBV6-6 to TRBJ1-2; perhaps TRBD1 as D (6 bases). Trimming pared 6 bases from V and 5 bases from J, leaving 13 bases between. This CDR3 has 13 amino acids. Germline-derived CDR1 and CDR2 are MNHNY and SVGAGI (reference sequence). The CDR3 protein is CASSSGQIYGYTF. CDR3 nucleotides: TGTGCCAGCAGCTCTGGACAGATATATGGCTACACCTTC.

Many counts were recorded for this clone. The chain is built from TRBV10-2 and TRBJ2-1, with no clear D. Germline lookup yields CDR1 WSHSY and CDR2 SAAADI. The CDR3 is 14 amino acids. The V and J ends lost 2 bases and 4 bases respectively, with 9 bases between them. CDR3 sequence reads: CASSEEPRYNEQFF. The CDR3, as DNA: TGCGCCAGCAGTGAGGAGCCCCGGTACAATGAGCAGTTCTTC.

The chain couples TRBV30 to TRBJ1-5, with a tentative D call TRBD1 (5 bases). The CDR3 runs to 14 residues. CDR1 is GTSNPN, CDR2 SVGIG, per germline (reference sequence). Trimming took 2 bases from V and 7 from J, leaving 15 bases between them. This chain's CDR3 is CAWSPLTGGQPQHF. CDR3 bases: TGTGCCTGGAGTCCTCTAACGGGGGGGCAGCCCCAGCATTTT.

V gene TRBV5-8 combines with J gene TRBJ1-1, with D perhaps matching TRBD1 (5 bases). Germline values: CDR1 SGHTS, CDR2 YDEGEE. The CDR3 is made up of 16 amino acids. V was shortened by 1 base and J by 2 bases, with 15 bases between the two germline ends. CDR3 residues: CASSLRFGGRNTEAFF. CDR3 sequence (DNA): TGTGCCAGCAGCTTGAGATTCGGGGGGAGAAACACTGAAGCTTTCTTT.

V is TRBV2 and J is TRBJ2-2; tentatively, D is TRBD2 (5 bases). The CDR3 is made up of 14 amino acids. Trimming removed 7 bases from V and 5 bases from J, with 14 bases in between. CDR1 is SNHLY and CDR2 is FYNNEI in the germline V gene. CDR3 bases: TGTGCCAGCAAGTTAGGAGAGGGAACCGGGGAGCTGTTTTTT. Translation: CASKLGEGTGELFF.

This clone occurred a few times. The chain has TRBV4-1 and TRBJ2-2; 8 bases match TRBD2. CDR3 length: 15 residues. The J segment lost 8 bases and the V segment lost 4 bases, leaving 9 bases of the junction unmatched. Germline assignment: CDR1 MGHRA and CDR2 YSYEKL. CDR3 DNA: TGCGCCAGCAGCCCATACCCGGGAGGGCCGGGGGAGCTGTTTTTT. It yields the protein CASSPYPGGPGELFF.

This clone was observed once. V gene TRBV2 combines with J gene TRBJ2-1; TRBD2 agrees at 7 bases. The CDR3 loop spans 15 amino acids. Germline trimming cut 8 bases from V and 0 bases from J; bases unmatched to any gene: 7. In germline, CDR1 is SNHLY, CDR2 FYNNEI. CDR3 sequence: CASESLASSYNEQFF. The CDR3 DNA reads TGTGCCAGCGAATCACTAGCGAGCTCCTACAATGAGCAGTTCTTC. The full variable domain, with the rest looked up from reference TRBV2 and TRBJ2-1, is EPEVTQTPSHQVTQMGQEVILRCVPISNHLYFYWYRQILGQKVEFLVSFYNNEISEKSEIFDDQFSVERPDGSNFTLKIRSTKLEDSAMYFCASESLASSYNEQFFGPGTRLTVL.

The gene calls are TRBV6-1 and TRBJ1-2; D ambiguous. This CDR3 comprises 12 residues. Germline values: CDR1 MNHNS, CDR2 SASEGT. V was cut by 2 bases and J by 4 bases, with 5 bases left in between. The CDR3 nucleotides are TGTGCCAGCAGTGAACGGGGCTATGGCTACACCTTC. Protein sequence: CASSERGYGYTF.